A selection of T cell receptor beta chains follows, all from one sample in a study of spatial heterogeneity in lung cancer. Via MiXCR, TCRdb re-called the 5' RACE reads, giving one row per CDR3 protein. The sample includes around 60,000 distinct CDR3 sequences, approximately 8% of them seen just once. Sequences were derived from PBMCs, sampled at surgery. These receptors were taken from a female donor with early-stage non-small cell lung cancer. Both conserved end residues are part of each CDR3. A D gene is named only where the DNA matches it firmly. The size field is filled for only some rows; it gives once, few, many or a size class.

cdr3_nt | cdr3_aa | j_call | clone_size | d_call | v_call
TGTGCCAGCAGTGGGGGATTGGCGGCAGATACGCAGTATTTT | CASSGGLAADTQYF | TRBJ2-3 | few | NA | TRBV2
TGTGCCAGCAGCCCCCTCGGACAGGGGGCCTTCCATGAGCAGTTCTTC | CASSPLGQGAFHEQFF | TRBJ2-1 | NA | NA | TRBV21-1
TGTGCCAGCAGTTTAGTGGTTGGGAACTATGGCTACACCTTC | CASSLVVGNYGYTF | TRBJ1-2 | many | NA | TRBV12-3/TRBV12-4
TGCGCCAGCAGCTTGGGAGGTAGCTATGGCTACACCTTC | CASSLGGSYGYTF | TRBJ1-2 | few | NA | TRBV5-1
TGCAGTGCTAGAGTGTTCGCCAACACCGGGGAGCTGTTTTTT | CSARVFANTGELFF | TRBJ2-2 | NA | NA | TRBV20-1
TGCAGTGCTAGAGGGGAAGCGGGGGGAGCCCATGAGCAGTTCTTC | CSARGEAGGAHEQFF | TRBJ2-1 | once | TRBD2 | TRBV20-1
TGCGCCAGCAGCTCCCGGGACAGGGATGTCCCTGAAGCTTTCTTT | CASSSRDRDVPEAFF | TRBJ1-1 | NA | TRBD1 | TRBV5-1
TGTGCCAGCAGCCACTTAGCGGGAGTGAGGACAGATACGCAGTATTTT | CASSHLAGVRTDTQYF | TRBJ2-3 | many | TRBD2 | TRBV3-1
TGTGCCAGCACCACCCCCGGGACTCACTCCTACGAGCAGTACTTC | CASTTPGTHSYEQYF | TRBJ2-7 | NA | NA | TRBV5-6
TGTGCCAGCAGCTTAAGGGGCCAGCAAGAGACCCAGTACTTC | CASSLRGQQETQYF | TRBJ2-5 | NA | NA | TRBV7-3
TGTGCCAGCTCACAGGACATTAAGGGCAATCAGCCCCAGCATTTT | CASSQDIKGNQPQHF | TRBJ1-5 | NA | NA | TRBV18
TGTGCCAGCAGCTACGGGACAATGAACACTGAAGCTTTCTTT | CASSYGTMNTEAFF | TRBJ1-1 | NA | NA | TRBV7-8
TGTGCCAGCAGTGAGGGCAGGGTGGGCAATCAGCCCCAGCATTTT | CASSEGRVGNQPQHF | TRBJ1-5 | few | NA | TRBV2
TGTGCCAGCAACGTCGCGGACAGGGGTAGCTACGAGCAGTACTTC | CASNVADRGSYEQYF | TRBJ2-7 | few | TRBD1 | TRBV27
TGCAGTGCTATCTCTCTGGGGGTGAATAATTCACCCCTCCACTTT | CSAISLGVNNSPLHF | TRBJ1-6 | NA | NA | TRBV20-1
TGTGCCAGCAGCCTACGTTTAGTGGGACAGGGGAATTCACCCCTCCACTTT | CASSLRLVGQGNSPLHF | TRBJ1-6 | few | TRBD1 | TRBV6-5
TGCAGCGTTGCGGTTGGCACGAACACTGAAGCTTTCTTT | CSVAVGTNTEAFF | TRBJ1-1 | NA | NA | TRBV29-1
TGTGCCATCAGTGAGCGCGGGCAGACACCTTACTATGGCTACACCTTC | CAISERGQTPYYGYTF | TRBJ1-2 | few | NA | TRBV10-3
TGCAGCGTTGTGGATAGATGGACTGAAGCTTTCTTT | CSVVDRWTEAFF | TRBJ1-1 | many | NA | TRBV29-1
TGCAGCGCCAGAATCGGGCTCATGAACACTGAAGCTTTCTTT | CSARIGLMNTEAFF | TRBJ1-1 | NA | NA | TRBV29-1
TGTGCCAGCAGGCCTCCCCGGGGGGCAGCTAACTATGGCTACACCTTC | CASRPPRGAANYGYTF | TRBJ1-2 | NA | NA | TRBV6-5
TGCGCCAGCAGCCTGGATGGGTACAGGGCTGGGGAGACCCAGTACTTC | CASSLDGYRAGETQYF | TRBJ2-5 | NA | NA | TRBV5-1
TGTGCCAGCAGTCGGGACCGTGGGAATTCACCCCTCCACTTT | CASSRDRGNSPLHF | TRBJ1-6 | few | NA | TRBV7-8
TGTGCCAGCAGCCAAGCTAGCGGGGGAGAGACCCAGTACTTC | CASSQASGGETQYF | TRBJ2-5 | NA | TRBD2 | TRBV3-1
TGTGCCAGCAGCCAAGATCTAGGGGCCGGCGGGGAGCTGTTTTTT | CASSQDLGAGGELFF | TRBJ2-2 | many | NA | TRBV3-1
TGCAGCCTTTCGACCCTCAGGGGGCAAGAGACCCAGTACTTC | CSLSTLRGQETQYF | TRBJ2-5 | NA | TRBD1 | TRBV29-1
TGTGCCAGCAGCCAAGATGCGACAGGGGGTCTGGCTTTCTTT | CASSQDATGGLAFF | TRBJ1-1 | many | TRBD1 | TRBV3-1
TGTGCCAGTAGCGACCCGACTAGCGGAACCAAAGATACGCAGTATTTT | CASSDPTSGTKDTQYF | TRBJ2-3 | NA | TRBD2 | TRBV19
TGTGCCAGCTCACGGGACAGTAAGAACACTGAAGCTTTCTTT | CASSRDSKNTEAFF | TRBJ1-1 | many | TRBD1 | TRBV18
TGCGCCAGCAGCTTGGACAGTTCGGGTGGCTACACCTTC | CASSLDSSGGYTF | TRBJ1-2 | NA | NA | TRBV5-1
TGCGCCAGCAGCTTAAGGGAGATGAACACTGAAGCTTTCTTT | CASSLREMNTEAFF | TRBJ1-1 | many | NA | TRBV5-1
TGTGCCAGCAGTGCTACGTTGGAGACCCAGTACTTC | CASSATLETQYF | TRBJ2-5 | few | NA | TRBV12-3/TRBV12-4
TGTGCCAGCAGTTTATATGACCGGCGGGAAGCTTTCTTT | CASSLYDRREAFF | TRBJ1-1 | few | NA | TRBV28
TGTGCCAGCAGCTTATGGGGGTCCGGGGAGCTGTTTTTT | CASSLWGSGELFF | TRBJ2-2 | NA | NA | TRBV7-2
TGTGCCATCAATCAGGGAGCCACAGATACGCAGTATTTT | CAINQGATDTQYF | TRBJ2-3 | many | NA | TRBV10-3
TGTGCCAGCAGGAGGACAGAAATCATCCATGAGCAGTTCTTC | CASRRTEIIHEQFF | TRBJ2-1 | NA | NA | TRBV6-5
TGTGCCAGCAGTCCCAGGATGTTCAGAAACACCATATATTTT | CASSPRMFRNTIYF | TRBJ1-3 | many | NA | TRBV12-3/TRBV12-4
TGTGCCAGCGGGGGGGGCTCCTACAATGAGCAGTTCTTC | CASGGGSYNEQFF | TRBJ2-1 | few | TRBD2 | TRBV6-5
TGTGCCAACAGTGACCTAACAGACGGCTCTGGAAACACCATATATTTT | CANSDLTDGSGNTIYF | TRBJ1-3 | NA | NA | TRBV25-1
TGCAGCGTTGATCAGGGGGCGAGAACAGATACGCAGTATTTT | CSVDQGARTDTQYF | TRBJ2-3 | many | TRBD1 | TRBV29-1
TGTGCCAGCAGCCCCCAAGGGGGGGAAGAGACCCAGTACTTC | CASSPQGGEETQYF | TRBJ2-5 | few | NA | TRBV9
TGTGCCAGCAGCGTAGAAGACAGCTACTTGGTCGAGCAGTACTTC | CASSVEDSYLVEQYF | TRBJ2-7 | many | NA | TRBV9
TGTGCCAGTAGTATGACAGGTTCCACAGATACGCAGTATTTT | CASSMTGSTDTQYF | TRBJ2-3 | few | NA | TRBV19
TGCAGTGCTATATCCCTTGACGCCTTTGGCTATGGCTACACCTTC | CSAISLDAFGYGYTF | TRBJ1-2 | many | NA | TRBV20-1
TGTGCCAGCAGTTACCAAGGACTAGTGGGCACAGATACGCAGTATTTT | CASSYQGLVGTDTQYF | TRBJ2-3 | few | TRBD2 | TRBV6-5
TGTGCCAGTAGTGACTGGGGACAGGACGGGGGGCCCCAGCATTTT | CASSDWGQDGGPQHF | TRBJ1-5 | few | TRBD1 | TRBV19
TGCGCCAGCAGCTTGCCCAGCGGGGGATTAAGCACAGATACGCAGTATTTT | CASSLPSGGLSTDTQYF | TRBJ2-3 | few | TRBD2 | TRBV5-1
TGCGCCAGCAGGACCGAATTTAACCGGAACTATGGCTACACCTTC | CASRTEFNRNYGYTF | TRBJ1-2 | many | NA | TRBV5-1
TGTGCTAGTGGTTTGCGTAGACAGGGGCCGAACACCGGGGAGCTGTTTTTT | CASGLRRQGPNTGELFF | TRBJ2-2 | few | TRBD1 | TRBV12-5
TGTGCCAGCAGCCCCTCGAGCGGGAGTACAGATACGCAGTATTTT | CASSPSSGSTDTQYF | TRBJ2-3 | NA | TRBD2 | TRBV5-6
TGTGCCAGCAGCGTAGATTTCAGGGGAAATTCACCCCTCCACTTT | CASSVDFRGNSPLHF | TRBJ1-6 | many | NA | TRBV9
TGCGCCAGCAGCTTGGGCCGGACAGCTGATAAGCTAAACATTCAGTACTTC | CASSLGRTADKLNIQYF | TRBJ2-4 | many | NA | TRBV5-1